Following are 21 T cell receptor beta chains from one sample sequenced in a study of T cell changes during pregnancy in multiple sclerosis. Clones were read by immunoSEQ multiplex PCR, and TCRdb kept only the in-frame ones, dropping some. The sample records about 83,000 clones, around 90% being singletons. The sample consisted of PBMCs, taken in the first trimester of pregnancy. These receptors were collected from a female donor in good health, serving as a control in a pregnancy study. Some clones in this sample may be carry-over from other donors' samples.

The chain is built from TRBV5-1 and TRBJ2-5; TRBD2 aligns across 9 bases. V was clipped by 4 bases and J by 5 bases; unmatched bases: 3. Germline V lookup: CDR1 SGHRS, CDR2 YFSETQ. The CDR3 extends over 13 amino acids. CDR3 sequence reads: CASSQRGAETQYF. In nucleotides, the CDR3 is TGCGCCAGCAGCCAGCGGGGGGCTGAGACCCAGTACTTC.

This clone was recorded only once. This chain joins TRBV29-1 and TRBJ1-1; D is possibly TRBD1 (6 bases). Germline V gene lookup returns CDR1 SQVTM and CDR2 ANQGSEA. The CDR3 runs 14 residues. V was trimmed by 1 base and J by 1 base, leaving 10 bases between them. The CDR3 protein is CSVEGTDKNTEAFF. The CDR3 bases are TGCAGCGTTGAAGGGACAGACAAGAACACTGAAGCTTTCTTT. Variable domain in full (rest from reference TRBV29-1 and TRBJ1-1): SAVISQKPSRDICQRGTSLTIQCQVDSQVTMMFWYRQQPGQSLTLIATANQGSEATYESGFVIDKFPISRPNLTFSTLTVSNMSPEDSSIYLCSVEGTDKNTEAFFGQGTRLTVV.

The rearrangement joins TRBV18 to TRBJ2-5, with 7 positions matching TRBD1. V trimming: 2 bases; J trimming: 0 bases; junction bases outside the gene matches: 6. Germline V gene data show CDR1 as KGHSH and CDR2 as LQKENI. The CDR3 spans 16 residues. The CDR3 loop reads CASSPIPGQYQETQYF. The DNA of the CDR3 is TGTGCCAGCTCACCAATTCCGGGACAGTACCAAGAGACCCAGTACTTC.

The chain joins TRBV5-1 to TRBJ2-1; 7 positions match TRBD1. The CDR3 covers 14 residues. CDR1 and CDR2 from the germline V gene are SGHRS and YFSETQ. V lost 4 bases to trimming and J lost 6 bases; unmatched junction nucleotides: 7. The CDR3 region has the DNA TGCGCCAGCAGCGTATCGACAGGGATCAATGAGCAGTTCTTC. Amino acids: CASSVSTGINEQFF.

This clone was counted only a few times. The gene calls are TRBV4-3 and TRBJ2-1, with D unclear. The CDR3 totals 16 residues. The germline gives CDR1 LGHNA, CDR2 YSLEER. The V and J ends lost 1 base and 1 base respectively, with 11 bases between them. In DNA form, the CDR3 reads TGCGCCAGCAGCCAAGGGGTGACACCTTCCTACAATGAGCAGTTCTTC. This codes for CASSQGVTPSYNEQFF.

CDR3 protein: CASSLDRYQPQHF. The CDR3, as DNA: TGCGCCAGCAGCCTTGACAGGTATCAGCCCCAGCATTTT. The J gene is TRBJ1-5, the V gene TRBV4-1, with D possibly TRBD1 on 6 matching bases. The CDR3 is 13 residues long. Trimming removed 4 bases at V and 5 bases at J, with 9 bases between. Per the germline V gene, CDR1 is MGHRA and CDR2 is YSYEKL.

The chain is built from TRBV6-1 and TRBJ2-7; 9 nucleotides agree with TRBD1. Germline CDR1 is MNHNS and CDR2 is SASEGT. This CDR3 is built from 16 residues. V gave up 2 bases and J gave up 3 bases; unmatched junction bases: 8. The CDR3 is CASSEYPGQGHYEQYF. CDR3 nucleotides: TGTGCCAGCAGTGAATACCCGGGACAGGGACACTACGAGCAGTACTTC.

The chain links TRBV6-1 to TRBJ2-7, with 9 bases identical to TRBD2. Germline V gene sequence: CDR1 MNHNS, CDR2 SASEGT. Trimming took 5 bases from V and 3 from J; bases not matched to a gene: 5. This CDR3 is 14 amino acids long. In DNA, the CDR3 is TGTGCCAGCAGTAAAGGACTAGCGATCTACGAGCAGTACTTC. Protein sequence: CASSKGLAIYEQYF.

The rearrangement joins TRBV5-1 to TRBJ2-7; D is unclear. V was pared by 0 bases and J by 3 bases, with 7 bases between. Germline V lookup: CDR1 SGHRS, CDR2 YFSETQ. This CDR3 has 13 residues. The CDR3 sequence: CASSLGRLYEQYF. In DNA form, the CDR3 reads TGCGCCAGCAGCTTGGGGCGGCTCTACGAGCAGTACTTC.

The gene calls are TRBV5-4 and TRBJ2-7; 8 bases align to TRBD2. The germline gives CDR1 SGHNT, CDR2 YYREEE (reference sequence). V shed 3 bases, J shed 1 base, and the junction held 6 bases outside the gene matches. CDR3 length: 15 amino acids. The CDR3 region has the DNA TGTGCCAGCAGCTCCTTAAAGCGGGGGTCCTACGAGCAGTACTTC. The encoded protein is CASSSLKRGSYEQYF.

This sequence joins TRBV19 and TRBJ2-7, with D possibly being TRBD2 (5 bases). Trimming cost V 3 bases and J 6 bases, with 12 bases left between them. The CDR3 consists of 13 residues. Looked up from germline, CDR1 is LNHDA and CDR2 is SQIVND (reference sequence). CDR3 in DNA: TGTGCCAGTAGTATCTCGACTGAGGGCGAGCAGTACTTC. This encodes CASSISTEGEQYF.

This clone has a single count. This rearrangement joins TRBV5-3 to TRBJ1-1; 9 bases fit TRBD1. TRBV5-3 is assigned to the ORF class and has an uncertain function. The CDR3 extends over 18 amino acids. V dropped 3 bases and J dropped 6; count of bases not matched to a gene: 18. The CDR3 nucleotides are TGTGCCAGAAGCTGGCTTCCCGGGACAGGGAAGCATTTCCCTGAAGCTTTCTTT. This gives the protein CARSWLPGTGKHFPEAFF.

The chain combines TRBV15 with TRBJ1-5; D unresolved. V shed 3 bases and J shed 0 bases, with 9 bases lying between them. CDR1 is LNHNV and CDR2 is YYDKDF in the germline V gene (reference sequence). The CDR3 runs to 15 residues. The DNA of the CDR3 is TGTGCCACCAGCAGGAATCCAGGTAGCAATCAGCCCCAGCATTTT. Residues: CATSRNPGSNQPQHF.

The chain couples TRBV6-6 to TRBJ2-7; D perhaps matches TRBD1 (6 bases). The CDR3 totals 12 residues. Trimming stripped 8 bases from V and 6 bases from J, with 14 bases between. The germline gives CDR1 MNHNY, CDR2 SVGAGI (reference sequence). The CDR3 DNA follows: TGTGCCAGCCAGTCAGGGGACCTCGAGCAGTACTTC. Amino acid sequence: CASQSGDLEQYF.

V gene TRBV19 combines with J gene TRBJ1-5; 9 bases agree with TRBD1. Germline values: CDR1 LNHDA, CDR2 SQIVND (reference sequence). The V gene end was trimmed by 5 bases and the J gene end by 4 bases; junction bases not matched to a gene: 6. The CDR3 has 15 amino acids. The CDR3: CASSPGTGPNQPQHF. CDR3 coding DNA: TGTGCCAGTAGTCCCGGGACAGGGCCTAATCAGCCCCAGCATTTT.

The chain recombines TRBV19 with TRBJ2-7; 15 nucleotides agree with TRBD2. CDR1 is LNHDA, CDR2 SQIVND, per germline (reference sequence). Trimming cost V 1 base and J 2 bases; bases outside gene matches: 6. The CDR3 is 18 residues long. The CDR3 here is CASSIVGTSGGSAYEQYF. The CDR3 DNA sequence: TGTGCCAGTAGTATAGTCGGGACTAGCGGGGGGTCTGCCTACGAGCAGTACTTC.

V gene TRBV4-1 combines with J gene TRBJ2-3; 14 bases line up with TRBD2. Germline V gene lookup returns CDR1 MGHRA and CDR2 YSYEKL. Trimming took 4 bases from V and 7 from J; bases not matched to a gene: 4. The CDR3 loop spans 15 amino acids. Here the CDR3 DNA reads TGCGCCAGCAGCCCCGGACTAGCGGGGGGTAATACGCAGTATTTT. It codes for CASSPGLAGGNTQYF.

The V gene is TRBV7-8, the J gene TRBJ1-6, with D tentatively TRBD1 (5 bases). Germline V CDR1 and CDR2: SGHVS, FQNEAQ. Trimming removed 0 bases at V and 6 bases at J, with 9 bases between. The CDR3 has 15 amino acids. The CDR3 protein is CASSLAGQGNSPLHF. In DNA, the CDR3 is TGTGCCAGCAGCTTAGCGGGGCAGGGTAATTCACCCCTCCACTTT.

This chain connects TRBV6-5 to TRBJ1-5; D is possibly TRBD1 (5 bases). V was clipped by 4 bases and J by 7 bases, with 20 bases between them. CDR3 length: 16 amino acids. Germline V CDR1 and CDR2: MNHEY, SVGAGI. In DNA, the CDR3 is TGTGCCAGCAGTTCCTTCGGGACTTCCTCGCGGCAGCCCCAGCATTTT. This sequence encodes CASSSFGTSSRQPQHF.

This clone was detected once. The CDR3 nucleotides read TGTGCCTGGAGTGTACTAGCGGGTATCGATGAGCAGTTCTTC. It codes for CAWSVLAGIDEQFF. The V gene is TRBV30, the J gene TRBJ2-1, with 9 bases that match TRBD2. This CDR3 spans 14 amino acids. V gave up 0 bases and J gave up 8 bases; unmatched junction bases: 5. The germline CDR1 and CDR2 sequences are GTSNPN and SVGIG (reference sequence).

Written as DNA, the CDR3 is TGTGCCAGCAGTCAAGGGACAGGGATTGGCTACACCTTC. This codes for CASSQGTGIGYTF. The chain joins TRBV5-5 to TRBJ1-2, with 9 nucleotides matching TRBD1. CDR1 is SGHKS, CDR2 YYEKEE, per germline (reference sequence). The CDR3 has 13 residues. Trimming took 5 bases from V and 7 from J; bases not matched to a gene: 6.